A selection of T cell receptor beta chains follows, all from one sample in a study of OX40 agonist ivuxolimab in advanced cancers. Repertoires were generated with immunoSEQ multiplex PCR, while TCRdb's copy carries only in-frame clones and drops some. The sample gives 60,000 or so clones, roughly 88% of which show up once; roughly 10% is in the top ten. The sample consisted of CD4+ or CD8+ T cells sorted from blood, taken in a trial of the OX40 agonist ivuxolimab. These TCRs come from an adult with an advanced solid tumor such as melanoma, head and neck, liver or kidney cancer. CDR3s include the opening cysteine and the closing phenylalanine or tryptophan. A D gene is named only where the DNA matches it firmly. A row's size may be missing; if present it is once, few, many or a size class.

-	TRBV10-2	TRBJ1-1	-	TGCGCCAGCAGTGAGTCAAGGGAAAGTCCTGAAGCTTTCTTT	CASSESRESPEAFF
-	TRBV28	TRBJ2-1	TRBD2	TGTGCCAGCACGGGACTAGCGGCCCACAATGAGCAGTTCTTC	CASTGLAAHNEQFF
-	TRBV11-2	TRBJ1-2	-	TGTGCCAGCAGCTTAGATTCGCAGGGATACTATGGCTACACCTTC	CASSLDSQGYYGYTF
-	TRBV13	TRBJ2-5	TRBD1	TGTGCCAGCAGCTTCCGGGACAGGGAAGAAGAGACCCAGTACTTC	CASSFRDREEETQYF
once	TRBV7-6	TRBJ2-7	TRBD1	TGTGCCAGCAGCTTCGCTACAGGGGGTGGGGAGCAGTACTTC	CASSFATGGGEQYF
-	TRBV28	TRBJ1-2	-	TGTGCCAGCACCCAATACGGGGGCCTGCACTATGGCTACACCTTC	CASTQYGGLHYGYTF
-	TRBV5-4	TRBJ2-2	-	TGTGCCAGCAGCTTCTACGCCGGGGAGCTGTTTTTT	CASSFYAGELFF
-	TRBV19	TRBJ2-7	-	TGTGCCAGTAGTATAGTGGGGGTGCGCGAGCAGTACTTC	CASSIVGVREQYF
-	TRBV5-6	TRBJ2-4	-	TGTGCCAGCAGCTTGAGGAGCGGTATAAGTTACATTCAGTACTTC	CASSLRSGISYIQYF
-	TRBV27	TRBJ1-4	-	TGTGCCAGCAGTTTATTGGCGGGAACTAATGAAAAACTGTTTTTT	CASSLLAGTNEKLFF
-	TRBV9	TRBJ2-2	-	TGTGCCAGCAGCTCCCTATTTGGGGAGCTGTTTTTT	CASSSLFGELFF
-	TRBV4-2	TRBJ1-4	TRBD1	TGTGCCAGCAGCCAAAACCCTCTTGGACAGGGGTTAGATGAAAAACTGTTTTTT	CASSQNPLGQGLDEKLFF
-	TRBV11-2	TRBJ2-1	-	TGTGCCAGCAGCTTAACAGGGTATGAGCAGTTCTTC	CASSLTGYEQFF
-	TRBV6-1	TRBJ2-1	TRBD2	TGTGCCAGCAGGACTAGCGGGGGCATATACAATGAGCAGTTCTTC	CASRTSGGIYNEQFF
-	TRBV6-5	TRBJ1-2	TRBD1	TGTGCCAGCAGGACCGGGACAGGGGACTATGGCTACACCTTC	CASRTGTGDYGYTF
-	TRBV10-3	TRBJ1-2	-	TGTGCCATCAGTGAGTCGAATCTGGGAGAATATGGCTACACCTTC	CAISESNLGEYGYTF
-	TRBV7-6	TRBJ1-2	TRBD1	TGTGCCAGCAGCAGCGGGACAGGATATAACTATGGCTACACCTTC	CASSSGTGYNYGYTF
-	TRBV6-5	TRBJ2-5	-	TGTGCCAGCAGTTACTCTCCCGCGGGGTACCAAGAGACCCAGTACTTC	CASSYSPAGYQETQYF
-	TRBV7-2	TRBJ2-7	TRBD2	TGTGCCAGCAGCTTAGCGGGTAGCGGGAGAACAAGGTACGAGCAGTACTTC	CASSLAGSGRTRYEQYF
-	TRBV29-1	TRBJ2-2	-	TGCAGCGTTGAAGAAGGGTTCTCCGGGGAGCTGTTTTTT	CSVEEGFSGELFF
-	TRBV27	TRBJ1-2	TRBD1	TGTGCCAGCAGTATTTCAGGGGGATTTGGCTACACCTTC	CASSISGGFGYTF
-	TRBV20-1	TRBJ1-2	-	TGCAGTGCTAGGAGGCAGAGACTCTACACCTTC	CSARRQRLYTF
-	TRBV27	TRBJ2-3	TRBD2	TGTGCCAGCACCTTCCTAGCGGGGGGGACAGATACGCAGTATTTT	CASTFLAGGTDTQYF
-	TRBV7-9	TRBJ1-2	TRBD1	TGTGCCAGCAGCCCAGGGGGGCTAGCTGGCTACACCTTC	CASSPGGLAGYTF
-	TRBV5-3	TRBJ1-3	-	TGTGCCAGAAGCCTAGACAGGACGGGAAACACCATATATTTT	CARSLDRTGNTIYF
-	TRBV2	TRBJ2-1	-	TGTGCCAGCAGTGACCAAACATTCCCCTACAATGAGCAGTTCTTC	CASSDQTFPYNEQFF
-	TRBV5-8	TRBJ2-7	-	TGTGCCAGCAGCTTATTCCAAGACTCCTACGAGCAGTACTTC	CASSLFQDSYEQYF
-	TRBV28	TRBJ1-3	-	TGTGCCAGCAGTTTTCCCGCACTAAATGGAAACACCATATATTTT	CASSFPALNGNTIYF
few	TRBV5-4	TRBJ2-7	TRBD1	TGTGCCAGCAGCACCAGGGGGCTTGAGCAGTACTTC	CASSTRGLEQYF
-	TRBV2	TRBJ2-2	-	TGTGCCAGCACCGGGTCCGGGGAGCTGTTTTTT	CASTGSGELFF
-	TRBV6-1	TRBJ1-2	-	TGTGCCAGCGGTCACGGGGTTATCTATGGCTACACCTTC	CASGHGVIYGYTF
-	TRBV10-2	TRBJ1-6	-	TGCGCCAGCAGGACAGGCAGCTCCTATAATTCACCCCTCCACTTT	CASRTGSSYNSPLHF
-	TRBV2	TRBJ2-3	TRBD2	TGTGCCAGCAGTGTGGCTAGCGGGAGGCTGAGCACAGATACGCAGTATTTT	CASSVASGRLSTDTQYF
-	TRBV6-1	TRBJ1-5	TRBD1	TGTGCCAGCAGCGTCGGGACAGGGGAAAGTCAGCCCCAGCATTTT	CASSVGTGESQPQHF
-	TRBV6-4	TRBJ2-1	TRBD2	TGTGCCAGCAGTGACACCCCCCATCTAGCGGGAGCCTACAATGAGCAGTTCTTC	CASSDTPHLAGAYNEQFF
-	TRBV7-9	TRBJ1-6	TRBD1	TGTGCCAGCAGCCTGGACAGGGTGGCGGGTTCACCCCTCCACTTT	CASSLDRVAGSPLHF
-	TRBV15	TRBJ1-5	TRBD1	TGTGCCACCAGCAGAGTGCAGGGGGCAGGACAGCCCCAGCATTTT	CATSRVQGAGQPQHF
once	TRBV27	TRBJ1-2	-	TGTGCCAGCAGTGGGGGGCGCGGCTACACCTTC	CASSGGRGYTF
few	TRBV7-6	TRBJ2-5	-	TGTGCCAGCAGCTTAGTAGTCCGTGAGACCCAGTACTTC	CASSLVVRETQYF
-	TRBV7-3	TRBJ2-3	TRBD2	TGTGCCAGCAGCTCCCCTTTTAGCGGGGGAGGAGATACAGATACGCAGTATTTT	CASSSPFSGGGDTDTQYF
-	TRBV7-8	TRBJ2-7	-	TGTGCCAGCAGCGATGGTAGACAGAACTACGAGCAGTACTTC	CASSDGRQNYEQYF
-	TRBV27	TRBJ2-5	TRBD2	TGTGCCAGCAGTTTACGAGCCGGGACTAGCGGGAGATTACAGGAGACCCAGTACTTC	CASSLRAGTSGRLQETQYF
few	TRBV27	TRBJ2-4	-	TGTGCTGCGGGACAGATGAACATTCAGTACTTC	CAAGQMNIQYF
-	TRBV25-1	TRBJ1-5	-	TGTGCCAGCACCCCGGGGCTCAGCGGCTATCAGCCCCAGCATTTT	CASTPGLSGYQPQHF
-	TRBV5-6	TRBJ1-5	-	TGTGCCAGCAGCTTGGGGCAGAGCAATCAGCCCCAGCATTTT	CASSLGQSNQPQHF